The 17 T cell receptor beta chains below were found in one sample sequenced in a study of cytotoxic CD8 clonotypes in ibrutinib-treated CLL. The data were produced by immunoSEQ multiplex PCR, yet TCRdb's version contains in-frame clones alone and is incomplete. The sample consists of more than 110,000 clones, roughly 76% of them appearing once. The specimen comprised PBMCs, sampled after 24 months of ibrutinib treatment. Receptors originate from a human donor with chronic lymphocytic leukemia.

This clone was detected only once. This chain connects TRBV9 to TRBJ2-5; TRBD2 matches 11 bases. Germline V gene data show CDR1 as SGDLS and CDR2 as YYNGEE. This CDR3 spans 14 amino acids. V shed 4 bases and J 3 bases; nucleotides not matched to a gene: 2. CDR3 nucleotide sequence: TGTGCCAGCAGCCCGGGACTAGCGGAAGAGACCCAGTACTTC. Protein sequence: CASSPGLAEETQYF.

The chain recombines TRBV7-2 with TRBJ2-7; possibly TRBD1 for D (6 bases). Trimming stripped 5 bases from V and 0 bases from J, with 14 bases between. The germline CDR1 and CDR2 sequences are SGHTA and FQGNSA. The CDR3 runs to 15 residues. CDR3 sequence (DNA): TGTGCCAGCAGCGTCCAGACAGGCAGCTCCTACGAGCAGTACTTC. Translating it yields CASSVQTGSSYEQYF. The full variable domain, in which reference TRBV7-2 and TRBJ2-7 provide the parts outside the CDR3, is GAGVSQSPSNKVTEKGKDVELRCDPISGHTALYWYRQSLGQGLEFLIYFQGNSAPDKSGLPSDRFSAERTGGSVSTLTIQRTQQEDSAVYLCASSVQTGSSYEQYFGPGTRLTVT.

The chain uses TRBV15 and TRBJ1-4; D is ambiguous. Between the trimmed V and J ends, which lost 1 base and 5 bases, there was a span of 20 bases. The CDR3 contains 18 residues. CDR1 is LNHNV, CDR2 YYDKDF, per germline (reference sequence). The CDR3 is CATSRADSATTPNEKLFF. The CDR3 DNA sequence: TGTGCCACCAGCAGAGCTGATTCAGCGACAACCCCGAATGAAAAACTGTTTTTT.

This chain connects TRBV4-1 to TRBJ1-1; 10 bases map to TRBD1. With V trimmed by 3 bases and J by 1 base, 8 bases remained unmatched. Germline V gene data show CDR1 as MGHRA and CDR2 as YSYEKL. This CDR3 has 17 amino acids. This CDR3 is CASSQAGTGAANTEAFF. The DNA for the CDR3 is TGCGCCAGCAGCCAGGCCGGGACAGGGGCCGCGAACACTGAAGCTTTCTTT.

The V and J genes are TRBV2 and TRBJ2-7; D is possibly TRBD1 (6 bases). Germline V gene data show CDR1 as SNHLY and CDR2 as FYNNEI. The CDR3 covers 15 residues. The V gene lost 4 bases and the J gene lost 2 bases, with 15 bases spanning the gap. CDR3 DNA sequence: TGTGCCAGCAGTGGGGTAGACAGGTCCACCTACGAGCAGTACTTC. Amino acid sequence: CASSGVDRSTYEQYF.

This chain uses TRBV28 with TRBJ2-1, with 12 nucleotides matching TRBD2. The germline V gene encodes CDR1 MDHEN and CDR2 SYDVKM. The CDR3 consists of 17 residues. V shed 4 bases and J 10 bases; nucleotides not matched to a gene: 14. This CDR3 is CASSSPTLAGGQGEQFF. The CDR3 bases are TGTGCCAGCAGTTCTCCCACACTAGCGGGAGGCCAGGGGGAGCAGTTCTTC.

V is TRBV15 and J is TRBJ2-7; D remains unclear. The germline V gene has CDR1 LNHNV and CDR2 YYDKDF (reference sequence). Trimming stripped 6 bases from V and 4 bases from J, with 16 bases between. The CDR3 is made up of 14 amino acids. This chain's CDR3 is CATRPPIRRYEQYF. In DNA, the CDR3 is TGTGCCACCAGACCCCCAATCAGGAGATACGAGCAGTACTTC.

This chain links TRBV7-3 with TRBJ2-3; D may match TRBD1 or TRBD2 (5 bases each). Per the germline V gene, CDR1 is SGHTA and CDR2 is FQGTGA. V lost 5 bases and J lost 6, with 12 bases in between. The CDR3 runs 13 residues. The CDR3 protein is CASSPREGDTQYF. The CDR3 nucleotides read TGTGCCAGCAGCCCTCGCGAGGGGGATACGCAGTATTTT.

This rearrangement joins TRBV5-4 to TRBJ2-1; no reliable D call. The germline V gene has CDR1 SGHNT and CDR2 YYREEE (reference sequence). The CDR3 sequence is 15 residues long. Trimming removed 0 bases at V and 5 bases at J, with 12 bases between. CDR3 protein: CASSLDPTTHNEQFF. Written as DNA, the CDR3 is TGTGCCAGCAGCTTGGACCCCACTACACACAATGAGCAGTTCTTC.

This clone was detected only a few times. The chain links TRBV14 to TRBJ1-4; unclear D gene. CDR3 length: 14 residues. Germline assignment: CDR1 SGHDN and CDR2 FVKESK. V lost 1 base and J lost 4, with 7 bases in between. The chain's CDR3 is CASSQGSFNEKLFF. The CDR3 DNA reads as TGTGCCAGCAGCCAAGGAAGCTTTAATGAAAAACTGTTTTTT.

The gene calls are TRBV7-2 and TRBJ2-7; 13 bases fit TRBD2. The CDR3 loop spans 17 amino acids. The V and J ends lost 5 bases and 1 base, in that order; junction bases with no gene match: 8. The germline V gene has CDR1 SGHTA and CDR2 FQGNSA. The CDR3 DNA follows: TGTGCCAGCAGCCAAGGACTAGCGGGAGTGAGGTCCTACGAGCAGTACTTC. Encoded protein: CASSQGLAGVRSYEQYF. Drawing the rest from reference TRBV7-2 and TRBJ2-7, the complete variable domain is GAGVSQSPSNKVTEKGKDVELRCDPISGHTALYWYRQSLGQGLEFLIYFQGNSAPDKSGLPSDRFSAERTGGSVSTLTIQRTQQEDSAVYLCASSQGLAGVRSYEQYFGPGTRLTVT.

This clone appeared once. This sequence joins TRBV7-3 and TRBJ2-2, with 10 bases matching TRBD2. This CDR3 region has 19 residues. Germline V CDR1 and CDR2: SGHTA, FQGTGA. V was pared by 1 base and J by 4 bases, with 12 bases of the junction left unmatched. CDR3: CASSLMPRSAGGLTGELFF. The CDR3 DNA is TGTGCCAGCAGCTTAATGCCGCGTTCAGCGGGGGGGCTCACCGGGGAGCTGTTTTTT.

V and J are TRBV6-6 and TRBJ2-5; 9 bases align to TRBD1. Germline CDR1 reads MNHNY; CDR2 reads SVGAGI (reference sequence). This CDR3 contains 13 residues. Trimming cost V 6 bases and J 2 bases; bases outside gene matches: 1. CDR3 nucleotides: TGTGCCAGCAGCGGGACAGGGCAAGAGACCCAGTACTTC. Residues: CASSGTGQETQYF.

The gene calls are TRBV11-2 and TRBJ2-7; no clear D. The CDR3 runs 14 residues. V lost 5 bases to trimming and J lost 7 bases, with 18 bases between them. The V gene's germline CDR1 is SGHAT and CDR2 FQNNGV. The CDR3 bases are TGTGCCAGCAGCCCCAGGCCGGGTTCGGTGGAGCAGTACTTC. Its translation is CASSPRPGSVEQYF. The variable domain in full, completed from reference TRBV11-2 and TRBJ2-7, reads EAGVAQSPRYKIIEKRQSVAFWCNPISGHATLYWYQQILGQGPKLLIQFQNNGVVDDSQLPKDRFSAERLKGVDSTLKIQPAKLEDSAVYLCASSPRPGSVEQYFGPGTRLTVT.

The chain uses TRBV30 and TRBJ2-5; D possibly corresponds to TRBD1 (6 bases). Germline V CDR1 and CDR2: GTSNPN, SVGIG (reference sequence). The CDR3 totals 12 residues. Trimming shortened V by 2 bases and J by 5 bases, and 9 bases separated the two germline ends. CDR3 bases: TGTGCCTGGAGTCCCCAGGGGGAGACCCAGTACTTC. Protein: CAWSPQGETQYF.

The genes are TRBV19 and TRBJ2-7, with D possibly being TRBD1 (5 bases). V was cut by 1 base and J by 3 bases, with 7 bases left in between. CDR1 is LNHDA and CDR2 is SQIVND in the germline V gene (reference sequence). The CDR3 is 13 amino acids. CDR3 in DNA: TGTGCCAGTAGTATAGCCGACAGCTACGAGCAGTACTTC. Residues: CASSIADSYEQYF.

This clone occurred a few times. CDR3 coding DNA: TGTGCCAGCAGGGCGGGACAGCACACCGGGGAGCTGTTTTTT. Its protein product is CASRAGQHTGELFF. The chain links TRBV6-5 to TRBJ2-2; a weak D match, TRBD1 (7 bases). Trimming pared 6 bases from V and 3 bases from J, leaving 11 bases between. Per germline, CDR1 MNHEY and CDR2 SVGAGI. This CDR3 contains 14 residues.